The next 11 T cell receptor beta chains were all read from a single sample in a study of control samples from healthy donors and cancer patients. The assay was immunoSEQ multiplex PCR, and TCRdb's table has in-frame clones only and misses some. The sample lists approximately 230,000 clones; more than 65% were seen once. Sequencing was performed on PBMCs. Receptors originate from a woman aged 55-70 years with lung cancer.

This clone showed up just a few times. The J gene is TRBJ2-7, the V gene TRBV27; D is uncertain. Germline CDR1 MNHEY, CDR2 SMNVEV (reference sequence). Trimming stripped 3 bases from V and 6 bases from J, with 12 bases between. The CDR3 consists of 13 residues. CDR3 amino acids: CASSFGRTGEQYF. CDR3 in DNA: TGTGCCAGCAGTTTTGGTCGAACGGGCGAGCAGTACTTC.

The chain uses TRBV5-1 and TRBJ2-7; 7 bases fit TRBD2. Germline assignment: CDR1 SGHRS and CDR2 YFSETQ. The junction had 3 bases not matched to a gene; V was cut back by 2 bases and J by 1 base. This CDR3 comprises 14 residues. The CDR3 protein is CASSFSGASYEQYF. The CDR3, as DNA: TGCGCCAGCAGCTTCAGCGGGGCTTCCTACGAGCAGTACTTC.

V usage is TRBV7-2 and J usage is TRBJ2-1; D possibly corresponds to TRBD1 (5 bases). The CDR3 sequence is 16 residues long. CDR1 is SGHTA and CDR2 is FQGNSA in the germline V gene. Trimming took 2 bases from V and 6 from J, leaving 17 bases between them. The CDR3 loop is CASSLSIWAGSNEQFF. In DNA form, the CDR3 reads TGTGCCAGCAGCTTATCTATATGGGCAGGGTCCAATGAGCAGTTCTTC. The whole variable domain, filled in from reference TRBV7-2 and TRBJ2-1, reads GAGVSQSPSNKVTEKGKDVELRCDPISGHTALYWYRQSLGQGLEFLIYFQGNSAPDKSGLPSDRFSAERTGGSVSTLTIQRTQQEDSAVYLCASSLSIWAGSNEQFFGPGTRLTVL.

V is TRBV21-1 and J is TRBJ2-5. TRBV21-1 is designated a pseudogene. CDR3 size: 18 residues. The CDR3, as DNA: TGTGCCAGCAGAACGATCAAAGGGCCGACCCCAGGACAAGAGACCCAGTACTTC. This translates into CASRTIKGPTPGQETQYF.

This clone showed up just a few times. The rearrangement joins TRBV2 to TRBJ2-6; TRBD1 or TRBD2 may be the D gene (5 bases each). CDR1 and CDR2 (germline): SNHLY, FYNNEI. The V end was cut by 6 bases, the J end by 0 bases, with 12 bases between. The CDR3 is made up of 16 amino acids. In DNA form, the CDR3 reads TGTGCCAGCAGGTGGGACCAAAGCTCTGGGGCCAACGTCCTGACTTTC. It translates to CASRWDQSSGANVLTF.

This chain uses TRBV5-8 with TRBJ2-3, with TRBD1 identical over 8 bases. CDR1 and CDR2 (germline): SGHTS, YDEGEE. This CDR3 is 15 amino acids long. With V trimmed by 3 bases and J by 3 bases, 6 bases remained unmatched. CDR3: CASSSAGGWTDTQYF. The CDR3 DNA reads as TGTGCCAGCAGCTCCGCAGGGGGCTGGACAGATACGCAGTATTTT.

This clone was detected only a few times. The rearrangement links TRBV2 to TRBJ2-1; D may be TRBD1 (6 bases). The V end lost 3 bases, the J end lost 4 bases, and 7 bases lay between the germline ends. This CDR3 comprises 13 residues. The germline V gene has CDR1 SNHLY and CDR2 FYNNEI. In DNA form, the CDR3 reads TGTGCCAGCAGTGACAGGGGATACAATGAGCAGTTCTTC. This gives the protein CASSDRGYNEQFF.

J is TRBJ2-3 and V is TRBV19, with 11 bases fitting TRBD1. The length of the CDR3 is 15 residues. V was pared by 1 base and J by 5 bases, with 2 bases of the junction left unmatched. Germline CDR1 LNHDA, CDR2 SQIVND (reference sequence). In nucleotides, the CDR3 is TGTGCCAGTAGTATAGGGGGGACAGGGGGAGATACGCAGTATTTT. This sequence encodes CASSIGGTGGDTQYF.

The J gene is TRBJ1-2, the V gene TRBV2; D not resolved. Trimming cost V 3 bases and J 1 base, with 3 bases left between them. The CDR3 totals 12 residues. Germline-derived CDR1 and CDR2 are SNHLY and FYNNEI. The CDR3 here is CASSEDNYGYTF. The CDR3, as DNA: TGTGCCAGCAGTGAGGATAACTATGGCTACACCTTC.

The chain recombines TRBV29-1 with TRBJ2-3; no clear D. The V gene lost 8 bases and the J gene lost 6 bases, with 15 bases spanning the gap. Germline CDR1 is SQVTM and CDR2 is ANQGSEA. This CDR3 contains 12 residues. This CDR3 reads CSFSSGVDTQYF. CDR3 bases: TGCAGCTTCTCCAGTGGTGTGGATACGCAGTATTTT.

This clone was observed a single time. Here the CDR3 DNA reads TGTGCCAGCAAAGGGGGGGCCCCCAACACTGAAGCTTTCTTT. This gives the protein CASKGGAPNTEAFF. The gene calls are TRBV28 and TRBJ1-1; a possible D gene is TRBD1 (6 bases). Germline V lookup: CDR1 MDHEN, CDR2 SYDVKM. The V end lost 7 bases, the J end lost 2 bases, and 14 bases lay between the germline ends. The CDR3 covers 14 residues.